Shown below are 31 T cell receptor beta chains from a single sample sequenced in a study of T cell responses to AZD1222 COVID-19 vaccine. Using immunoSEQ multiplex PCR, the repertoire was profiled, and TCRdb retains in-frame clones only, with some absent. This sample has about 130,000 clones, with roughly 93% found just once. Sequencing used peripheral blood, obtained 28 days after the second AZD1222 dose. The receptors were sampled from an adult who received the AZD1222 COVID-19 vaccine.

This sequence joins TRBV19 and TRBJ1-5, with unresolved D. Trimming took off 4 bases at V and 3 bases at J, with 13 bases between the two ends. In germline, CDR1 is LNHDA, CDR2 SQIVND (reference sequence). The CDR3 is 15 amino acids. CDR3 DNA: TGTGCCAGTAGTACCCGAGAAGCCTACAATCAGCCCCAGCATTTT. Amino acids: CASSTREAYNQPQHF.

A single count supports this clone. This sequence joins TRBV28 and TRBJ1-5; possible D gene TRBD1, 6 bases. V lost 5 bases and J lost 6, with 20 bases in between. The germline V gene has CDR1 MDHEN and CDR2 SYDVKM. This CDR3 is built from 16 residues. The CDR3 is CASSPRGRGGGQPQHF. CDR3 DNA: TGTGCCAGCAGTCCCCGAGGCAGGGGAGGGGGTCAGCCCCAGCATTTT.

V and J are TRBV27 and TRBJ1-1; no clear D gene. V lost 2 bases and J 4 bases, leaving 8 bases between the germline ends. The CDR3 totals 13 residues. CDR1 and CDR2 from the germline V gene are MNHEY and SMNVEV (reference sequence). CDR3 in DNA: TGTGCCAGCAGTTTAGGTACCACCACTGAAGCTTTCTTT. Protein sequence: CASSLGTTTEAFF.

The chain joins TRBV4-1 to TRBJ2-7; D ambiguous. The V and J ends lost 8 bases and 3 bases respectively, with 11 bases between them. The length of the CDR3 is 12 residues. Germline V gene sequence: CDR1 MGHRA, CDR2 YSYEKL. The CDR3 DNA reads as TGCGCCAGCTTGGCTTGGGGCTACGAGCAGTACTTC. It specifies CASLAWGYEQYF.

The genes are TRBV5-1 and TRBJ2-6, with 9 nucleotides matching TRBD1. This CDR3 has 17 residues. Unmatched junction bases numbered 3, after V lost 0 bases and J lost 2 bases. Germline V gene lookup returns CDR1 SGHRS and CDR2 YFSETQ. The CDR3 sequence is CASSLDRGLAGANVLTF. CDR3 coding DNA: TGCGCCAGCAGCTTGGACAGGGGGCTTGCTGGGGCCAACGTCCTGACTTTC. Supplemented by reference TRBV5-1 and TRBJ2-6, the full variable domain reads KAGVTQTPRYLIKTRGQQVTLSCSPISGHRSVSWYQQTPGQGLQFLFEYFSETQRNKGNFPGRFSGRQFSNSRSEMNVSTLELGDSALYLCASSLDRGLAGANVLTFGAGSRLTVL.

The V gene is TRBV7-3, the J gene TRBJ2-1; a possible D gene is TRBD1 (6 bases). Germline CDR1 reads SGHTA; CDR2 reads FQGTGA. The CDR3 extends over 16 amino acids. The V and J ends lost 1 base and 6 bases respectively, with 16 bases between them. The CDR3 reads CASSLSGGESLNEQFF. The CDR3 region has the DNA TGTGCCAGCAGCTTAAGTGGGGGCGAGTCTCTCAATGAGCAGTTCTTC.

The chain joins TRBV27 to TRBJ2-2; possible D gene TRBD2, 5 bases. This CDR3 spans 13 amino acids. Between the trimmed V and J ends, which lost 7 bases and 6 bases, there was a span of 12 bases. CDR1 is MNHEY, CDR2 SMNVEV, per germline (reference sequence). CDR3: CASTGEGPGELFF. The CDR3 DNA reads TGTGCCAGCACCGGGGAAGGGCCCGGGGAGCTGTTTTTT.

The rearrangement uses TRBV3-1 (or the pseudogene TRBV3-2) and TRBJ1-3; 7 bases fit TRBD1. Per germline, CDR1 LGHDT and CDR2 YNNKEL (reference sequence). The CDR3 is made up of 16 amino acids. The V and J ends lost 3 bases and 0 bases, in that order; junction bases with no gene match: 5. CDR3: CASSHRQGNSGNTIYF. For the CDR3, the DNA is TGTGCCAGCAGCCACCGACAGGGAAACTCTGGAAACACCATATATTTT.

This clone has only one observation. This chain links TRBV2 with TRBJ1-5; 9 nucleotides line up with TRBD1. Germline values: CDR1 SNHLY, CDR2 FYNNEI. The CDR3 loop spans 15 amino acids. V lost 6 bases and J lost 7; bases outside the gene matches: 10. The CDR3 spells CASRPGQGSSQPQHF. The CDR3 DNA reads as TGTGCCAGCAGACCGGGACAGGGTAGTTCGCAGCCCCAGCATTTT.

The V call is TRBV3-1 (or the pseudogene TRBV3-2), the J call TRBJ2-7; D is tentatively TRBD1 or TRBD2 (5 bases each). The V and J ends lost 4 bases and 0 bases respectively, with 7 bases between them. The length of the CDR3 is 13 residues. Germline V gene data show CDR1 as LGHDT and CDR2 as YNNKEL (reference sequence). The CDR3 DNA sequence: TGTGCCAGCAGCCTGGGACCCTCCTACGAGCAGTACTTC. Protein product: CASSLGPSYEQYF.

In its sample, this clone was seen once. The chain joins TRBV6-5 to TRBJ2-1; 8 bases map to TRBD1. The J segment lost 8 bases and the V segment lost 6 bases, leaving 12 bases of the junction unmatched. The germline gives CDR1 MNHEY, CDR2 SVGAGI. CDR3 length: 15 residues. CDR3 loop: CASRPPRTGSDEQFF. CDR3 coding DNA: TGTGCCAGCAGACCCCCCCGGACAGGGTCGGATGAGCAGTTCTTC.

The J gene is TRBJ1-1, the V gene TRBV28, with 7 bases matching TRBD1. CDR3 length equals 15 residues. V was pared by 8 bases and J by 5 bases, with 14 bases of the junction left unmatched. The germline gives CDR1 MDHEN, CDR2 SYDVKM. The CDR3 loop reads CASELGAAGGTEAFF. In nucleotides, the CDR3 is TGTGCCAGCGAGTTGGGGGCGGCAGGGGGTACTGAAGCTTTCTTT.

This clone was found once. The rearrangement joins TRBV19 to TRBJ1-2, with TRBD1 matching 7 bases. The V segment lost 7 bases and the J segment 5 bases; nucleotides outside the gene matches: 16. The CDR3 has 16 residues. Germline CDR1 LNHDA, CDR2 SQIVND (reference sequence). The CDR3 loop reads CASNQPRGAGSYGYTF. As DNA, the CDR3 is TGTGCCAGTAACCAACCCAGGGGGGCAGGGAGTTATGGCTACACCTTC.

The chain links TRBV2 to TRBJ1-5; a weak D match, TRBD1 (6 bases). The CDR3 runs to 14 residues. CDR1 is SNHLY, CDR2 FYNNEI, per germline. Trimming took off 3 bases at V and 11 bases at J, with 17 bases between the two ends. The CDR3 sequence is CASSDSAGAKSQHF. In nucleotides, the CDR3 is TGTGCCAGCAGTGATTCGGCAGGGGCGAAGTCCCAGCATTTT.

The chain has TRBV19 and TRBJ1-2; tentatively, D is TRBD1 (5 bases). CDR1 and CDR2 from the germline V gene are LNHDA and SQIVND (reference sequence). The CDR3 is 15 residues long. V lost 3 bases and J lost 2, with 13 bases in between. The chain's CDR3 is CASSIMAGRNYGYTF. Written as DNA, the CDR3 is TGTGCCAGTAGTATCATGGCAGGGCGGAACTATGGCTACACCTTC.

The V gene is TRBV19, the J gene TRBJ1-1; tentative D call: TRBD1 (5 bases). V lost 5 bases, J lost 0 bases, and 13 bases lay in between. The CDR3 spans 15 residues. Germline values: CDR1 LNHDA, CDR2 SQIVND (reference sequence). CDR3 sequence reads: CASSFMGGMNTEAFF. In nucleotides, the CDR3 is TGTGCCAGTAGTTTCATGGGGGGGATGAACACTGAAGCTTTCTTT.

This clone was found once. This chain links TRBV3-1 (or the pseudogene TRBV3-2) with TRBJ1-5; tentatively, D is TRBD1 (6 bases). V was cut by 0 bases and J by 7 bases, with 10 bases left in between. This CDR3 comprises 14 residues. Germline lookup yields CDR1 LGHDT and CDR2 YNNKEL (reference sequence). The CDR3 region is CASSQDGTKQPQHF. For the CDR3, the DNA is TGTGCCAGCAGCCAAGATGGGACAAAACAGCCCCAGCATTTT.

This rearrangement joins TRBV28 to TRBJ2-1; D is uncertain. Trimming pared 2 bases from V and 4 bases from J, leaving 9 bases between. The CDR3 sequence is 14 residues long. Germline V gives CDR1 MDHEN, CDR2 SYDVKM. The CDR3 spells CASSLGPPYNEQFF. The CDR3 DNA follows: TGTGCCAGCAGTTTAGGGCCACCGTACAATGAGCAGTTCTTC.

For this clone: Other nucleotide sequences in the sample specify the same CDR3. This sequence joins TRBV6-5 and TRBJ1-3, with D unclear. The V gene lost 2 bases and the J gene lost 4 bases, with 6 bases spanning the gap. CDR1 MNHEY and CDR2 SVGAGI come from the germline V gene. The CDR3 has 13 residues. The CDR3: CASSYGGGNTIYF. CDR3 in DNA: TGTGCCAGCAGTTACGGAGGGGGAAACACCATATATTTT.

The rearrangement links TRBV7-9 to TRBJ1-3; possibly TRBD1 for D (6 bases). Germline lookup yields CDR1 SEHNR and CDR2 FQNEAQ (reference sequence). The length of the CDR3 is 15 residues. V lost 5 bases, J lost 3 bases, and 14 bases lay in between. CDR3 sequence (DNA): TGTGCCAGCAGCCTGACAGGTGTCGGTGGAAACACCATATATTTT. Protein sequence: CASSLTGVGGNTIYF.

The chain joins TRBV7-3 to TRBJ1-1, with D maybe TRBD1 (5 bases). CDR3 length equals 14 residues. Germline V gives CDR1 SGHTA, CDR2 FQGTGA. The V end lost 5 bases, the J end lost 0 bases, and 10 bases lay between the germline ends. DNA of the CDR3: TGTGCCAGCAGCCCCGGGACGGTGAACACTGAAGCTTTCTTT. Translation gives CASSPGTVNTEAFF.

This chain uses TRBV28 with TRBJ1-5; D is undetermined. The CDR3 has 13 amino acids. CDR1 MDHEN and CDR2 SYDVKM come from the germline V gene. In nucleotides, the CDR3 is TGTGGGGCTAGTCCCTATAGCAATCAGCCCCAGCATTTT. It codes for CGASPYSNQPQHF.

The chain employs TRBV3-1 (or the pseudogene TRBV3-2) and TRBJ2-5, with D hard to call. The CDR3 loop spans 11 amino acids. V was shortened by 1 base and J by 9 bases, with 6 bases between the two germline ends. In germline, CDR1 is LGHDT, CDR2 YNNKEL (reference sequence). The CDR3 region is CASSQGGPQYF. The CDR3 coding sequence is TGTGCCAGCAGCCAAGGGGGTCCCCAGTACTTC.

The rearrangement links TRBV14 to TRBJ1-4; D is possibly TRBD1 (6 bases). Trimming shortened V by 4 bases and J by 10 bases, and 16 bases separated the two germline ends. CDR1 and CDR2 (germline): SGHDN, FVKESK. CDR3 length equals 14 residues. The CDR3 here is CASSLAGGAGKLFF. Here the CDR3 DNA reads TGTGCCAGCAGCCTGGCGGGGGGCGCGGGAAAACTGTTTTTT. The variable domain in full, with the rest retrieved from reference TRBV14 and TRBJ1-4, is EAGVTQFPSHSVIEKGQTVTLRCDPISGHDNLYWYRRVMGKEIKFLLHFVKESKQDESGMPNNRFLAERTGGTYSTLKVQPAELEDSGVYFCASSLAGGAGKLFFGSGTQLSVL.

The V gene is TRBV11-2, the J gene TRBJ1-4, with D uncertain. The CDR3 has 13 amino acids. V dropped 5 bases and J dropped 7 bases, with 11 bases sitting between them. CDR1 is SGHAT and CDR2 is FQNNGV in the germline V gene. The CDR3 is CASSPPFGEKLFF. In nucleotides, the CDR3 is TGTGCCAGCAGCCCCCCTTTTGGTGAAAAACTGTTTTTT.

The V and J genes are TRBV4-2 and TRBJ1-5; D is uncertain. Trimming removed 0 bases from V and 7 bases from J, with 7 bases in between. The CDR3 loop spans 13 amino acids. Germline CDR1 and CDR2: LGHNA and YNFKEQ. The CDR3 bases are TGTGCCAGCAGCCAAGATCCAACCCAGCCCCAGCATTTT. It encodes CASSQDPTQPQHF.

The CDR3 DNA reads as TGTGCCAGCACCCTACGGACAGGGTCATCATCACCCCTCCACTTT. It is translated as CASTLRTGSSSPLHF. The V and J genes are TRBV11-2 and TRBJ1-6, with TRBD1 identical over 8 bases. This CDR3 is built from 15 residues. Looked up from germline, CDR1 is SGHAT and CDR2 is FQNNGV. Losses at the gene ends were 7 bases for V and 10 bases for J; bases not matched to a gene: 12.

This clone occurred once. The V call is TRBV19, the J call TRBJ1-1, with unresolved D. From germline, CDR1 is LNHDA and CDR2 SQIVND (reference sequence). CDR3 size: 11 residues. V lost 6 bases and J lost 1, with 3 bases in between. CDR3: CASRQNTEAFF. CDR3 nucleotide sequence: TGTGCCAGTAGGCAGAACACTGAAGCTTTCTTT. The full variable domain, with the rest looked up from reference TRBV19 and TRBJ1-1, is DGGITQSPKYLFRKEGQNVTLSCEQNLNHDAMYWYRQDPGQGLRLIYYSQIVNDFQKGDIAEGYSVSREKKESFPLTVTSAQKNPTAFYLCASRQNTEAFFGQGTRLTVV.

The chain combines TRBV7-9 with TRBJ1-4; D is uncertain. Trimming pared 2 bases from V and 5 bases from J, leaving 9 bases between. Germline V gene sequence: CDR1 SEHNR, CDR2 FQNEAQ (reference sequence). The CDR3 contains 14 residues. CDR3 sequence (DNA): TGTGCCAGCAGCTTAAGGCAGCTGAATGAAAAACTGTTTTTT. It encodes CASSLRQLNEKLFF.

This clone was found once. Here the CDR3 DNA reads TGTGCCAGCAGTTCCGCAGGGGGTTTTAGGGAAGCTTTCTTT. Amino acid sequence: CASSSAGGFREAFF. The chain carries TRBV7-9 and TRBJ1-1, with 7 bases matching TRBD1. The CDR3 sequence is 14 residues long. V shed 6 bases, J shed 8 bases, and the junction held 12 bases outside the gene matches. CDR1 is SEHNR and CDR2 is FQNEAQ in the germline V gene (reference sequence).

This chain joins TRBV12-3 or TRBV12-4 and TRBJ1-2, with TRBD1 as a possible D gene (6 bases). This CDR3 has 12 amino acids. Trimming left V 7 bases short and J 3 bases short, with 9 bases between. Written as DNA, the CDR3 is TGTGCCAGCATGGACAGAGACTATGGCTACACCTTC. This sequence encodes CASMDRDYGYTF.